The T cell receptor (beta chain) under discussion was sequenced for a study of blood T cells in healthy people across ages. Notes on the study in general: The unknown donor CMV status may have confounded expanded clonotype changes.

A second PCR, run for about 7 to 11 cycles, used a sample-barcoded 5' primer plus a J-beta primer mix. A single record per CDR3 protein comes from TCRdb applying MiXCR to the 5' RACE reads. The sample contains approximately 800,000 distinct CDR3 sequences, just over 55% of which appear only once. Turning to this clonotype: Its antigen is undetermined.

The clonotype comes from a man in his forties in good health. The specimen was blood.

CDR3 sequence reads: CASSYSGSMDEQYF. The CDR3 nucleotides read TGTGCCAGCAGCTACTCAGGGAGTATGGACGAGCAGTACTTC. The chain links TRBV5-6 to TRBJ2-7, with D tentatively TRBD1 or TRBD2 (5 bases each). V was trimmed by 3 bases and J by 5 bases, leaving 15 bases between them. The CDR3 is 14 amino acids. The germline gives CDR1 SGHDT, CDR2 YYEEEE.